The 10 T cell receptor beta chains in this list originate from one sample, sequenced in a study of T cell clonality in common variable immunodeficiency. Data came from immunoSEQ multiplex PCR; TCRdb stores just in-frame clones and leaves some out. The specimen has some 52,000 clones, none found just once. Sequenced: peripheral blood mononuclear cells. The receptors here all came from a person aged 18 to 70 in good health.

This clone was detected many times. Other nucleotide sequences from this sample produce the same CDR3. CDR3 region: CASSSRGLLSGNTIYF. The CDR3 DNA, read in part, is TGTGCCAGTAGTTCCAGGGGGCTTCTTTCTGGAAACACC. The chain employs TRBV19 and TRBJ1-3; 8 bases are shared with TRBD1. Read data end 3 residues before the CDR3 end; the end is taken from the germline J gene. Germline CDR1 LNHDA, CDR2 SQIVND (reference sequence). The CDR3 has 16 residues. V was clipped by 5 bases and J by 1 base; unmatched bases: 7. Using reference TRBV19 and TRBJ1-3 for the parts outside the CDR3, the full variable domain is DGGITQSPKYLFRKEGQNVTLSCEQNLNHDAMYWYRQDPGQGLRLIYYSQIVNDFQKGDIAEGYSVSREKKESFPLTVTSAQKNPTAFYLCASSSRGLLSGNTIYFGEGSWLTVV.

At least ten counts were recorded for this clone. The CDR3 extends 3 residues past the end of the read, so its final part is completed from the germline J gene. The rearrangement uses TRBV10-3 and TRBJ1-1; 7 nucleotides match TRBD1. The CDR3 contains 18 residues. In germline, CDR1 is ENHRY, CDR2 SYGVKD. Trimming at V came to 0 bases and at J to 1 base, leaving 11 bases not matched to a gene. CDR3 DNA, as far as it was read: TGTGCCATCAGTGAGTCGGGGAGGGGGCGATCGGGGAACACTGAA. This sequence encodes CAISESGRGRSGNTE. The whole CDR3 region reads CAISESGRGRSGNTEAFF.

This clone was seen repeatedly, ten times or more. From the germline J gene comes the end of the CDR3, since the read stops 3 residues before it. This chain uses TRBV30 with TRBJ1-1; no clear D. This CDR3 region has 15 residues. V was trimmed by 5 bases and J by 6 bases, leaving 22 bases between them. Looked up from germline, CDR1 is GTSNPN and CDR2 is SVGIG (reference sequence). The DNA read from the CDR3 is TGTGCCTGGGGCAACGGACTGAGCATCGGCGCTGAA. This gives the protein CAWGNGLSIGAE. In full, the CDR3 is CAWGNGLSIGAEAFF. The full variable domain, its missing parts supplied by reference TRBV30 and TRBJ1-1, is SQTIHQWPATLVQPVGSPLSLECTVEGTSNPNLYWYRQAAGRGLQLLFYSVGIGQISSEVPQNLSASRPQDRQFILSSKKLLLSDSGFYLCAWGNGLSIGAEAFFGQGTRLTVV.

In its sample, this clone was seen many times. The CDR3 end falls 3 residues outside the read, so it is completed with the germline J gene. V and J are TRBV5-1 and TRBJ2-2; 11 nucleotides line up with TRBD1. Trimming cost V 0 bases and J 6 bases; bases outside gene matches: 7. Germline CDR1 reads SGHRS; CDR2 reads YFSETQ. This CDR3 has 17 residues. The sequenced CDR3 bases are TGCGCCAGCAGCTTGGCGGGATCGGGACAGGGGGCCGGGGAG. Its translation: CASSLAGSGQGAGE. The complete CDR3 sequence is CASSLAGSGQGAGELFF.

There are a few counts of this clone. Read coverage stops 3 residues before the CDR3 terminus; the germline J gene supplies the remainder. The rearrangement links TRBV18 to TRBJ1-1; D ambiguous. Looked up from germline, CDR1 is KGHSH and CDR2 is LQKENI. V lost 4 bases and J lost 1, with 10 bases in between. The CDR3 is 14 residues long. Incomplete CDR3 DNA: TGTGCCAGCTCACGGCAGGCGAAGAACACTGAA. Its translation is CASSRQAKNTE. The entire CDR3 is CASSRQAKNTEAFF.

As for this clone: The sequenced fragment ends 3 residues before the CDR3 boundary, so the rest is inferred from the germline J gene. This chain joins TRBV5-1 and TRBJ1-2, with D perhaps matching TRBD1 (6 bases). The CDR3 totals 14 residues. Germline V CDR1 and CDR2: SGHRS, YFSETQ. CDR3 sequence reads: CASSLDIDNRAYTF. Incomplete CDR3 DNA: TGCGCCAGCAGCTTAGACATAGACAACAGGGCC.

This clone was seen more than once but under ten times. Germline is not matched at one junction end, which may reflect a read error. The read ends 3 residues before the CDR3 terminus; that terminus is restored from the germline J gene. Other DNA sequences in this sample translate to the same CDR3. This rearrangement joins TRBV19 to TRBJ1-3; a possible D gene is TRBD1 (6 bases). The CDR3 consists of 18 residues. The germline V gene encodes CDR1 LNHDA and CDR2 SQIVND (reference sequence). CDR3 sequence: CASSIDHGTPYSGNTIYF. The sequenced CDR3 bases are TGTGCCAGTAGTATAGATCATGGGACACCTTACTCTGGAAACACA. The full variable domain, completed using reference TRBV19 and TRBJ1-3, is DGGITQSPKYLFRKEGQNVTLSCEQNLNHDAMYWYRQDPGQGLRLIYYSQIVNDFQKGDIAEGYSVSREKKESFPLTVTSAQKNPTAFYLCASSIDHGTPYSGNTIYFGEGSWLTVV.

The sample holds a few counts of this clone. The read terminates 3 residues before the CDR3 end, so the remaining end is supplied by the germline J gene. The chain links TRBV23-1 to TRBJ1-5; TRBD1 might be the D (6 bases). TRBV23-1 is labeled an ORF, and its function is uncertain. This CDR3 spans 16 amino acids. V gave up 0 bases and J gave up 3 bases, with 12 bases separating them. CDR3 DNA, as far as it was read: TGCGCCAGCAGTCAATCGGGGGGGCGGAACAATCAGCCC. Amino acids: CASSQSGGRNNQP. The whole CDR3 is CASSQSGGRNNQPQHF.

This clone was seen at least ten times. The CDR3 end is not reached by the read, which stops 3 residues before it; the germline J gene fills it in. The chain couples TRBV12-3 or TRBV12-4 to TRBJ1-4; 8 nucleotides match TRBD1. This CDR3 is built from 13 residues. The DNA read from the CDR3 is TGTGCCAGCAGTTTAGAGGACAGGGCGAAA. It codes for CASSLEDRAK. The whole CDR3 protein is CASSLEDRAKLFF.

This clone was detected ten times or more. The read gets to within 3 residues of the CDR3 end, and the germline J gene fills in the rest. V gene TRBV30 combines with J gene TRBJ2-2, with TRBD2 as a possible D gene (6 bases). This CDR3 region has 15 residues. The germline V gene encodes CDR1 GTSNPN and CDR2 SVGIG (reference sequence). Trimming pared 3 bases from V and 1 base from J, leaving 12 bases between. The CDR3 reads CAWRGGRKNTGELFF. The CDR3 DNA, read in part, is TGTGCCTGGAGGGGGGGACGTAAGAACACCGGGGAG.